The sequence of this TCR beta chain was determined in a study of CD8+ T cells in alopecia areata. Study results and caveats: Scalp clonality, along with expanded CD8+ clones among the top 100, was significantly decreased by tofacitinib. Patients shared TCRs less clearly than mice did, possibly owing to HLA. Tofacitinib did not eliminate many expanded lesional clones from scalp or blood.

RNA was extracted and reverse transcribed into cDNA as the sequencing template. Using immunoSEQ multiplex PCR, the repertoire was profiled, and TCRdb retains in-frame clones only, with some absent. The profile shows some 220,000 clones, 50% to 60% of them singletons. As to treatment: oral pan-JAK inhibitor, 5-10 mg twice daily. This clone was picked up a small number of times. The target antigen is unknown. This material consisted of CD4+ T cells sorted from blood, taken at week 4, from a patient treated with tofacitinib. The sequence derives from a human donor with alopecia areata.

The CDR3 DNA is TGCAGCGTTGACAGAGGGGATACGCAGTATTTT. This sequence encodes CSVDRGDTQYF. The rearrangement uses TRBV29-1 and TRBJ2-3, with a weak D call TRBD2 (5 bases). The CDR3 covers 11 residues. Looked up from germline, CDR1 is SQVTM and CDR2 is ANQGSEA. V lost 3 bases and J lost 6, with 7 bases in between.